Sequencing of this T cell receptor (beta chain) was carried out in a study of cytomegalovirus exposure and HLA in healthy donors. Study-level background: Across under 450 genotyped donors, approximately 81% landed in the Caucasian-associated ancestry cluster.

With 60 Vbeta and 13 Jbeta primers, the PCR was carried out. The repertoire was sequenced with immunoSEQ multiplex PCR; TCRdb's copy has only in-frame clones and lacks some. The sample holds 90,000 to 100,000 clones, about 70% seen once. Source material: PBMCs. This clonotype originated in a female donor in good health and CMV-seronegative.

The CDR3 coding sequence is TGTGCCAGCAGCCGGCAAGAGACCCAGTACTTC. Translating gives CASSRQETQYF. This chain joins TRBV13 and TRBJ2-5; D not certain. Trimming took off 5 bases at V and 2 bases at J, with 3 bases between the two ends. Germline V gene data show CDR1 as PRHDT and CDR2 as FYEKMQ (reference sequence). The CDR3 runs to 11 residues.